The sample holds a few counts of the clone carrying this T cell receptor (beta chain). Source study methods: Amplifying reference gene primers gave estimates of nucleated cell counts. Assay used: immunoSEQ multiplex PCR; TCRdb lists only in-frame clones, some missing. The D gene and trimming were derived from the DNA, and the V and J assignments and clone size from that table. There are 100,000 or so clones in the sample; 80% to 85% occur only once, and 2% lies in the top ten. V lost 4 bases, J lost 5 bases, and 11 bases lay in between. CDR1 SGHTA and CDR2 FQGNSA come from the germline V gene. The length of the CDR3 is 13 residues. This sample was taken from a study of blood T cell repertoires in COVID-19. Overall study: Donors in the United States, Italy and Spain gave samples during acute or convalescent COVID-19. In each case, the material was cDNA or gDNA derived from T cells, B-cell-depleted T cells, or PBMCs.

The chain couples TRBV7-2 to TRBJ2-5; TRBD2 might be the D (6 bases). The TCR originated in a man between 65 and 85 years old with active or convalescent COVID-19. The sequenced material came from peripheral blood. This chain's CDR3 is CASSWDFSETQYF. The CDR3 coding sequence is TGTGCCAGCAGCTGGGACTTTTCGGAGACCCAGTACTTC. The entire variable domain, with the rest obtained from reference TRBV7-2 and TRBJ2-5, is as follows: GAGVSQSPSNKVTEKGKDVELRCDPISGHTALYWYRQSLGQGLEFLIYFQGNSAPDKSGLPSDRFSAERTGGSVSTLTIQRTQQEDSAVYLCASSWDFSETQYFGPGTRLLVL.